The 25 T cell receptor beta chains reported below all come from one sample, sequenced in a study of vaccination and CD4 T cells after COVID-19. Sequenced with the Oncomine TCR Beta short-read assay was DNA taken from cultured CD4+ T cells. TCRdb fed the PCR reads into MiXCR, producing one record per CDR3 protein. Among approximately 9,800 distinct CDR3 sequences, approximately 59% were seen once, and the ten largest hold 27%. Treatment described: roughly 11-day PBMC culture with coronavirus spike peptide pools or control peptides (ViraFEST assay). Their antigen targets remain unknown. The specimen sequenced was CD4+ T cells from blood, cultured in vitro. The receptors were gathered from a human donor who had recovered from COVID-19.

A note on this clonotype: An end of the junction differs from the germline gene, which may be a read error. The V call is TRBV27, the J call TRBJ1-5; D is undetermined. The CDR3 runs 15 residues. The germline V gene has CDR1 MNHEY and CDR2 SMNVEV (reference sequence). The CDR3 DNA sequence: TGCACCAGCAGTTTAGGACTTTATAGCAATCAGCCCCAGCATTTT. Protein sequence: CTSSLGLYSNQPQHF.

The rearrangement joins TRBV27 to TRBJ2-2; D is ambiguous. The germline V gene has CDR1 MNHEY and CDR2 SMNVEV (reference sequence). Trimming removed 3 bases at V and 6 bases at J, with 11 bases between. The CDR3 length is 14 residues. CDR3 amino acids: CASSFAARAGELFF. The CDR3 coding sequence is TGTGCCAGCAGTTTCGCCGCCCGGGCCGGGGAGCTGTTTTTT.

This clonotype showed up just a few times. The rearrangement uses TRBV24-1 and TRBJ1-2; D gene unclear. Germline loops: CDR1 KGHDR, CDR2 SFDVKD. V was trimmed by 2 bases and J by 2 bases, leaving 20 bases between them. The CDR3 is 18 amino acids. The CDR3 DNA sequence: TGTGCCACCAGTGATTCGTCTGAGGGTTGGGGTGGAAACTATGGCTACACCTTC. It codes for CATSDSSEGWGGNYGYTF.

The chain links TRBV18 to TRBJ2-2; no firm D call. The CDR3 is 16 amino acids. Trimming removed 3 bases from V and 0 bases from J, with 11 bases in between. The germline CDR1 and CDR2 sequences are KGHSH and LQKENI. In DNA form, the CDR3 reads TGTGCCAGCTCACCTCCGATCCGCGCGAACACCGGGGAGCTGTTTTTT. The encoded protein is CASSPPIRANTGELFF.

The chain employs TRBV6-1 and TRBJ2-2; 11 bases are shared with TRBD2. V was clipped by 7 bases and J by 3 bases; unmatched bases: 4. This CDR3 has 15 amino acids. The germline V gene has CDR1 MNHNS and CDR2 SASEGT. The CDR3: CASTPLAGDTGELFF. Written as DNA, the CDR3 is TGTGCCAGCACCCCACTAGCGGGGGACACCGGGGAGCTGTTTTTT.

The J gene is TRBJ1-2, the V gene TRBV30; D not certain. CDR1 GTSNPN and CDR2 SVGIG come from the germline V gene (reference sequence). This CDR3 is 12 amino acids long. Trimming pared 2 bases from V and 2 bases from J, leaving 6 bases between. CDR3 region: CAWSPENYGYTF. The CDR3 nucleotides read TGTGCCTGGAGTCCTGAGAACTATGGCTACACCTTC.

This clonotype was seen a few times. CDR3 nucleotides: TGTGCCAGCACCAAACAGGGGCGCACTGAAGCTTTCTTT. It translates to CASTKQGRTEAFF. The chain carries TRBV6-2 or TRBV6-3 and TRBJ1-1, with 7 nucleotides matching TRBD1. The V segment lost 7 bases and the J segment 4 bases; nucleotides outside the gene matches: 6. This CDR3 is 13 amino acids long. The germline gives CDR1 MNHEY, CDR2 SVGEGT.

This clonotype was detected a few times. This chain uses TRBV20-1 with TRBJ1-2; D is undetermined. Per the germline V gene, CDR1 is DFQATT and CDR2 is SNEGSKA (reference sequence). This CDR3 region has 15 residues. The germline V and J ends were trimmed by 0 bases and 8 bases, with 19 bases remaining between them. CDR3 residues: CSARDDRSLFGGYTF. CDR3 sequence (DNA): TGCAGTGCTAGAGATGACCGGAGCCTCTTTGGGGGCTACACCTTC.

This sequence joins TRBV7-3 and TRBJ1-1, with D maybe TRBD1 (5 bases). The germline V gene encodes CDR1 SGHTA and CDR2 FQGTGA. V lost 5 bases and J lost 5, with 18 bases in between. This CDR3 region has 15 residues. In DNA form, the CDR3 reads TGTGCCAGCAGCCCCTATGGGGGGGGGGGGACTGAAGCTTTCTTT. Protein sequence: CASSPYGGGGTEAFF.

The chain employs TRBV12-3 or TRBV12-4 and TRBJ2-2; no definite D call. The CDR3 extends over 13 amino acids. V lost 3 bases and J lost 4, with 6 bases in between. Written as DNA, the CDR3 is TGTGCCAGCAGTTTGGACCCCACCGGGGAGCTGTTTTTT. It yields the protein CASSLDPTGELFF.

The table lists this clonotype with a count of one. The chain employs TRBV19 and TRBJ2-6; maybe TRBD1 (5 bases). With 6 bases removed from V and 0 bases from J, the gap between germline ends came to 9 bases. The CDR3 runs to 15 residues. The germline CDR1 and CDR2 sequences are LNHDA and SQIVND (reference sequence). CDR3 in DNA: TGTGCCAGTAGAGACAGTTACTCTGGGGCCAACGTCCTGACTTTC. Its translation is CASRDSYSGANVLTF.

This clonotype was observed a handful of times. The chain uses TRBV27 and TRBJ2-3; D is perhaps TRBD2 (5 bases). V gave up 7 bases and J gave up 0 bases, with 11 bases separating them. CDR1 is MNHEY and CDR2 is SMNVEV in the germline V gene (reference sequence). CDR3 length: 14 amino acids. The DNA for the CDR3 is TGTGCCAGCACCAACGGGATGAGCACAGATACGCAGTATTTT. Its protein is CASTNGMSTDTQYF.

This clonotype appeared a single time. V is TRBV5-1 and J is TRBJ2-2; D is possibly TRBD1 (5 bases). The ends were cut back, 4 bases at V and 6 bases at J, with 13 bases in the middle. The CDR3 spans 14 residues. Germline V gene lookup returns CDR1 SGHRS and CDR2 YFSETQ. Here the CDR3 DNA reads TGCGCCAGCAGCCCCAGGGTCGGTCCCGGGGAGCTGTTTTTT. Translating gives CASSPRVGPGELFF. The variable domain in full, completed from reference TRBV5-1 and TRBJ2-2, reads KAGVTQTPRYLIKTRGQQVTLSCSPISGHRSVSWYQQTPGQGLQFLFEYFSETQRNKGNFPGRFSGRQFSNSRSEMNVSTLELGDSALYLCASSPRVGPGELFFGEGSRLTVL.

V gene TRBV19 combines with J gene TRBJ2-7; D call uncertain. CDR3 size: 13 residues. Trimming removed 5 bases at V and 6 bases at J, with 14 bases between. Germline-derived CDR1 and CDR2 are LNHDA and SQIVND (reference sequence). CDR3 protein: CASSGPFMAEQYF. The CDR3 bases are TGTGCCAGTAGTGGTCCCTTCATGGCCGAGCAGTACTTC.

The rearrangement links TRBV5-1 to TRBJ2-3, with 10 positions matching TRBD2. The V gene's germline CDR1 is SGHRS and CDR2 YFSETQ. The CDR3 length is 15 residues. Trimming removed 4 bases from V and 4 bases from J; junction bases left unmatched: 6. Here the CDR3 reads CASSRSGRESDTQYF. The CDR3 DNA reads TGCGCCAGCAGCCGGAGCGGGAGGGAATCAGATACGCAGTATTTT.

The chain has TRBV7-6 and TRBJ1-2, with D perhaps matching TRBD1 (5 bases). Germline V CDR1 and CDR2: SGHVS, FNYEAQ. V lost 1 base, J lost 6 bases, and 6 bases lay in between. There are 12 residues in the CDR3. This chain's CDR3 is CASSLGGDGYTF. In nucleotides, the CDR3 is TGTGCCAGCAGCTTAGGAGGGGATGGCTACACCTTC.

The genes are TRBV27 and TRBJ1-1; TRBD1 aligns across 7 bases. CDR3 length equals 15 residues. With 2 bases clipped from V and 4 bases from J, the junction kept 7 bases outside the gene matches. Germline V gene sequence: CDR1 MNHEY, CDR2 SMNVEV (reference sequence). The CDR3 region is CASSLPGGIGTEAFF. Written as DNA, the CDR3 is TGTGCCAGCAGTTTACCAGGGGGGATTGGCACTGAAGCTTTCTTT.

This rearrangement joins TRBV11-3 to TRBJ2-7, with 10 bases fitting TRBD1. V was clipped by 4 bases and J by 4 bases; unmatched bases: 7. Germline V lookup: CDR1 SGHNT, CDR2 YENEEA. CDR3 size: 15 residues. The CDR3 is CASSYRRDRGYEQYF. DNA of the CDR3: TGTGCCAGCAGCTACCGCCGGGACAGGGGTTACGAGCAGTACTTC.

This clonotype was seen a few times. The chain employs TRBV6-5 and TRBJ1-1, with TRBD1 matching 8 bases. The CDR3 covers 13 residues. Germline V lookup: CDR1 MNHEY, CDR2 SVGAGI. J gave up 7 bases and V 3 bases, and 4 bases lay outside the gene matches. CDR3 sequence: CASSYYGQGEAFF. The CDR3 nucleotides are TGTGCCAGCAGTTATTACGGACAGGGTGAAGCTTTCTTT.

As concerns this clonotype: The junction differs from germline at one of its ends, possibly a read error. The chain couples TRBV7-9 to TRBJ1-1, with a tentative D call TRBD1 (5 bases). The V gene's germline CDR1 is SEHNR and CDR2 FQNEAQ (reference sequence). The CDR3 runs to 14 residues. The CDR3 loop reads CASTLMTENTEAFF. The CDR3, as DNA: TGTGCCAGCACCTTAATGACAGAAAACACTGAAGCTTTCTTT.

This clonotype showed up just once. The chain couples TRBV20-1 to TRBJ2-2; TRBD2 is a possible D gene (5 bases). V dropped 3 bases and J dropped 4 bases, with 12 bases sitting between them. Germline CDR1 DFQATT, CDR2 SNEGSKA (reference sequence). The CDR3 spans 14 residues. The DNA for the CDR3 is TGCAGTGCTAGGGCTCGCGGGCGCACCGGGGAGCTGTTTTTT. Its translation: CSARARGRTGELFF.

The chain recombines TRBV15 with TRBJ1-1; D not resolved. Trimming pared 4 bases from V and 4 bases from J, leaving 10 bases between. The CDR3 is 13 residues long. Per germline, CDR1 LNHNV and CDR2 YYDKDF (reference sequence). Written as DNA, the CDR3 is TGTGCCACCAGCACTTCACGGGGCACTGAAGCTTTCTTT. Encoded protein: CATSTSRGTEAFF.

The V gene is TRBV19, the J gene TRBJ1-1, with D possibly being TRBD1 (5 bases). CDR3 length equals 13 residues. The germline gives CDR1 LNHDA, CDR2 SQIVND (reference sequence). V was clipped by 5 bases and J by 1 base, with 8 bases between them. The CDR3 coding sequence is TGTGCCAGTAGTTGGGACCAGAACACTGAAGCTTTCTTT. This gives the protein CASSWDQNTEAFF.

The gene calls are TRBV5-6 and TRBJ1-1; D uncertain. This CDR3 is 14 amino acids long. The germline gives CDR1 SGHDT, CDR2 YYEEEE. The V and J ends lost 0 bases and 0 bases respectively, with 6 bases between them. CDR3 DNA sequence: TGTGCCAGCAGCTTGGGAGGTCTGAACACTGAAGCTTTCTTT. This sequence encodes CASSLGGLNTEAFF.

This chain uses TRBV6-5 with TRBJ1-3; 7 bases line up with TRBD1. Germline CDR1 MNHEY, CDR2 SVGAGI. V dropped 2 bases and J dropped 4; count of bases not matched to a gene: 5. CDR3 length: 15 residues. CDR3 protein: CASSYAEQGGNTIYF. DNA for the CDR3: TGTGCCAGCAGTTACGCCGAACAGGGGGGAAACACCATATATTTT.